Given below is one TCR beta chain in context. Original data processing: By means of reference gene primer amplification, nucleated cell counts were estimated. Here immunoSEQ multiplex PCR was the method, and the copy in TCRdb shows in-frame clones only, minus some. The V and J calls and clone size come from that table; D and trimming were worked out from the DNA. The sample has 250,000 or so clones; roughly 88% are singletons. Trimming took 4 bases from V and 3 from J; bases not matched to a gene: 12. Looked up from germline, CDR1 is SGHRS and CDR2 is YFSETQ. The CDR3 spans 16 residues. The data are from a study of blood T cell repertoires in COVID-19. For the study at large: T cells, B-cell-depleted T cells, or PBMCs supplied cDNA or gDNA.

This receptor was obtained from a woman between 45 and 60 years old who had recovered from COVID-19. V is TRBV5-1 and J is TRBJ1-2; TRBD1 agrees at 7 bases. Material for sequencing was PBMCs or T cells enriched from blood (not recorded which). This CDR3 reads CASSTGAPRSDYGYTF. The CDR3 nucleotides read TGCGCCAGCAGCACAGGGGCCCCGAGATCCGACTATGGCTACACCTTC.